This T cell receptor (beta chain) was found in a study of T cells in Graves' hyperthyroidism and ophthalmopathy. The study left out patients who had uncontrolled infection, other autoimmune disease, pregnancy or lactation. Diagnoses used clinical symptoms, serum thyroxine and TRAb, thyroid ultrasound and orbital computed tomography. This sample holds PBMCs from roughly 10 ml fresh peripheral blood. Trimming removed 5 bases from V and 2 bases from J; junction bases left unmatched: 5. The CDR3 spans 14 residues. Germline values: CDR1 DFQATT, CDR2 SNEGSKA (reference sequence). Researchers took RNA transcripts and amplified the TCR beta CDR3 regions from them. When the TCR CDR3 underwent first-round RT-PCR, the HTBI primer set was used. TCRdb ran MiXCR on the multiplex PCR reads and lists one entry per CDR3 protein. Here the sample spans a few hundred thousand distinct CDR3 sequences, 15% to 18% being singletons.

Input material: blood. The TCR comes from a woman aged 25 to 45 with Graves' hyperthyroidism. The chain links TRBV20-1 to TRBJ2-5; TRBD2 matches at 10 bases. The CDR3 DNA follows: TGCAGTGCTGTCGGGACTAGCGCTCAAGAGACCCAGTACTTC. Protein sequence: CSAVGTSAQETQYF.